Sequencing of this T cell receptor beta chain was carried out in a study of molecular identifiers for immune sequencing clone quantification (dated by TCRdb to the late 2010s). General notes on the study: In a replicate experiment, RNA from around 20,000 or 100,000 naive CD8 T cells was split into five aliquots, four of which were sequenced. This methods study used CD8 T cells to benchmark TCR RNA copy counting and molecular-identifier clustering-based TCR repertoire sequencing (MIDCIRS).

Libraries of naive CD8 T cells were built from around 20,000 to 990,000 sorted cells, with 10%, 30% or 50% of the purified RNA used. Naive CD8 T cells were FACS-sorted as CD8+CD4-CCR7+CD45RA+ on a BD FACSAria II into RLT Plus buffer. Approximately nine TCR copies' worth of Jurkat RNA were spiked into roughly 18,000-1,000,000 naive CD8 T cell samples to test detection sensitivity. Enrichment of CD8 T cells was done with RosetteSep CD8+ T Cell Enrichment Cocktail plus Ficoll-Paque, and ACK red cell lysis came afterward. In its sample, this clonotype was seen a few times. Its antigen remains undetermined. It has no much larger one-base neighbor in the sample; base qualities were not kept. The library was prepared using PCR. Sequencing took place on an Illumina HiSeq 4000. Preparation of bulk TCR libraries followed a previously described approach, with the TCR primers listed in Table S5. The Qiagen AllPrep DNA/RNA kit was used to purify total RNA. Before analysis, reads from multiple sequencing runs of the same library were pooled. The study's processing was this. Only reads with exact TCR constant sequence were kept, trimmed to 150 nt, and grouped by their 12-nt molecular barcodes. Reads within each barcode group were sub-clustered using a 15% Levenshtein threshold, and quality-weighted consensus sequences were constructed for each RNA molecule. Non-functional sequences were removed, as were lower-count sequences one edit away from another. On the basis of fitting two negative binomial distributions, barcode sub-clusters with fewer than 20% of the maximum read count were discarded. Using fastp at Q25 and MiXCR, TCRdb reprocessed the public reads and kept productive beta chains. Every distinct CDR3 protein forms one entry, paired with its most common genes and DNA. In this record, the V and J calls reflect TCRdb's handling and not the investigators' own analysis. This sample lists 600,000 to 650,000 distinct CDR3 sequences; about 20% were detected once. The top ten hold roughly 0.85% of the sample.

The CDR3 sequence holds 16 residues, the cysteine and phenylalanine included. The retained sequence is limited to the CDR3, 48 bases, with the frame set at the first base. V lost 2 bases and J lost 0 bases; the stretch between them is 14 bases long. Based on the germline V gene (reference sequence), the CDR1 and CDR2 sequences are MNHEY and SMNVEV. Broad study findings and their caveats: When barcode sub-clustering was left out, chimeric consensus sequences inflated TCR diversity, with chimeras reaching as high as 47%. Highly expanded clone sizes could be underestimated if identical TCR molecules share a barcode. In CMV-specific effector cells, clones with more than 20 RNA copies accounted for over 97% of molecules, whereas in naive cells such clones accounted for under 1%. Spiked-in Jurkat TCR RNA (roughly 10 copies' worth), which is not part of the donor repertoire, was contained in the naive libraries. Modeling gave 3 to 3.5 recovered TCR RNA copies per cell versus 8 to 10 by digital PCR, implying around 33% capture efficiency. Even against a background of approximately 1 million naive CD8 T cells, spiked-in Jurkat TCR RNA amounting to a single cell's worth was reported to be detectable.

This chain is built from TRBV27 and TRBJ2-7; TRBD2 might be the D gene, on 6 matching bases. The source material was naive CD8+ T cells from blood, with Jurkat cell RNA spiked in. The cell subset or site label, read with the paper, signifies: FACS-sorted CD8+CD4-CCR7+CD45RA+ naive T cells. This clonotype originated in a human donor in good health. Some libraries in this study had Jurkat cell RNA spiked in. The CDR3 region has the sequence CASSLQGGVPSYEQYF. At the DNA level, the sequence is TGTGCCAGCAGTTTACAGGGCGGGGTCCCCTCCTACGAGCAGTACTTC.